The 16 T cell receptor beta chains reported below all come from one sample, sequenced in a study of cytomegalovirus exposure and HLA in healthy donors (dated by TCRdb to the late 2010s). Library preparation used the immunoSEQ multiplex PCR assay. For the multiplex PCR, a mixture combining 60 forward primers for TCR Vbeta segments and 13 reverse primers for TCR Jbeta segments was used. TCRdb mirrors the immuneACCESS table, restricted to in-frame sequences. Some clones are absent from its copies; in checked studies, under half trace to an unresolved V gene, and the reason for the others is unknown. The sample's own table lists around 26,000 clones. 15% to 20% of the sample goes to the ten largest clones. Source material: PBMCs. Receptors were obtained from a male donor in good health and CMV-seropositive.

The J gene is TRBJ1-1, the V gene TRBV19; 7 bases are shared with TRBD1. Germline V lookup: CDR1 LNHDA, CDR2 SQIVND (reference sequence). The CDR3 has 12 residues. The V and J ends lost 10 bases and 4 bases, in that order; junction bases with no gene match: 6. CDR3 nucleotides: TGTGCCACCAAGACAGGGTTCACTGAAGCTTTCTTT. Protein product: CATKTGFTEAFF.

The CDR3 bases are TGCGCCAGCAGCCATCAGGGCTTGCACACTGAAGCTTTCTTT. It yields the protein CASSHQGLHTEAFF. V and J are TRBV4-1 and TRBJ1-1; perhaps TRBD1 as D (5 bases). In germline, CDR1 is MGHRA, CDR2 YSYEKL. Trimming removed 3 bases at V and 3 bases at J, with 11 bases between. This CDR3 region has 14 residues.

V usage is TRBV11-2 and J usage is TRBJ2-1; D gene unclear. The germline CDR1 and CDR2 sequences are SGHAT and FQNNGV. The CDR3 contains 14 residues. Trimming pared 5 bases from V and 4 bases from J, leaving 12 bases between. The CDR3 DNA is TGTGCCAGCAGCCCCCCTGACGGGTACAATGAGCAGTTCTTC. Protein: CASSPPDGYNEQFF.

The gene calls are TRBV11-2 and TRBJ2-7; 7 nucleotides agree with TRBD1. The trim removed 4 bases at V and 5 bases at J, leaving 2 bases unmatched. Germline loops: CDR1 SGHAT, CDR2 FQNNGV. The CDR3 has 12 residues. CDR3 protein: CASSSDRNEQYF. The CDR3 DNA is TGTGCCAGCAGCTCGGACAGGAACGAGCAGTACTTC.

J is TRBJ2-7 and V is TRBV4-3; 13 bases are shared with TRBD2. Trimming took 1 base from V and 3 from J; bases not matched to a gene: 0. Per the germline V gene, CDR1 is LGHNA and CDR2 is YSLEER. CDR3 length equals 15 residues. The CDR3 spells CASSQGLAGGYEQYF. The CDR3, as DNA: TGCGCCAGCAGCCAAGGACTAGCGGGAGGCTACGAGCAGTACTTC.

This chain links TRBV5-8 with TRBJ1-6; 8 bases map to TRBD1. CDR1 is SGHTS, CDR2 YDEGEE, per germline. The CDR3 covers 14 residues. J gave up 8 bases and V 2 bases, and 3 bases lay outside the gene matches. CDR3 DNA sequence: TGTGCCAGCAGCTTTGGACAGGGATATTCACCCCTCCACTTT. Amino acids: CASSFGQGYSPLHF.

The chain combines TRBV29-1 with TRBJ2-7; a possible D gene is TRBD2 (6 bases). The V end lost 4 bases, the J end lost 5 bases, and 15 bases lay between the germline ends. Germline V gene data show CDR1 as SQVTM and CDR2 as ANQGSEA. This CDR3 is built from 13 residues. The CDR3 DNA sequence: TGCAGCGTTGGGGGCGGGGTCCCCCACGAGCAGTACTTC. Translation: CSVGGGVPHEQYF.

About this clone: At one boundary the junction diverges from the germline segment, which might be a read error. This chain uses TRBV18 with TRBJ2-1; 10 nucleotides line up with TRBD2. CDR3 length: 18 residues. From germline, CDR1 is KGHSH and CDR2 LQKENI. The CDR3 here is CASSPQSGGEGSDNEQFF. The CDR3 DNA sequence: TGTGCCAGCTCACCGCAGAGCGGGGGGGAGGGCTCCGACAATGAGCAGTTCTTC.

This sequence joins TRBV5-1 and TRBJ1-4, with D perhaps matching TRBD1 (5 bases). Trimming pared 4 bases from V and 4 bases from J, leaving 14 bases between. Per germline, CDR1 SGHRS and CDR2 YFSETQ. This CDR3 region has 15 residues. The CDR3 loop is CASSVPQDLNEKLFF. The CDR3 DNA sequence: TGCGCCAGCAGCGTGCCACAGGACCTTAATGAAAAACTGTTTTTT.

This chain connects TRBV5-1 to TRBJ1-3; tentatively, D is TRBD1 (6 bases). Germline loops: CDR1 SGHRS, CDR2 YFSETQ. Trimming took 4 bases from V and 3 from J, leaving 11 bases between them. The CDR3 spans 14 residues. The CDR3 loop is CASSGGHGGNTIYF. As DNA, the CDR3 is TGCGCCAGCAGCGGGGGACACGGTGGAAACACCATATATTTT.

The chain uses TRBV18 and TRBJ2-3, with 9 bases identical to TRBD1. The germline CDR1 and CDR2 sequences are KGHSH and LQKENI. V shed 0 bases, J shed 3 bases, and the junction held 13 bases outside the gene matches. The CDR3 covers 19 residues. The CDR3 DNA reads TGTGCCAGCTCACCACCGATCGAGGCGGGACAGGGTGGAACAGATACGCAGTATTTT. This sequence encodes CASSPPIEAGQGGTDTQYF.

The rearrangement links TRBV7-6 to TRBJ1-6; 9 bases line up with TRBD1. After removal of 5 bases from V and 4 bases from J, the junction contained 6 bases not matched to a gene. CDR1 SGHVS and CDR2 FNYEAQ come from the germline V gene. This CDR3 region has 16 residues. The CDR3 sequence: CASSQQGAPYNSPLHF. CDR3 in DNA: TGTGCCAGCAGCCAACAGGGGGCGCCTTATAATTCACCCCTCCACTTT.

V usage is TRBV27 and J usage is TRBJ2-5; TRBD1 might be the D (5 bases). Per germline, CDR1 MNHEY and CDR2 SMNVEV (reference sequence). CDR3 length equals 15 residues. The germline V and J ends were trimmed by 2 bases and 0 bases, with 10 bases remaining between them. Here the CDR3 DNA reads TGTGCCAGCAGTTTACAGGGTCCGTACCAAGAGACCCAGTACTTC. It encodes CASSLQGPYQETQYF.

The J gene is TRBJ1-2, the V gene TRBV14; 8 bases are a match to TRBD1. The CDR3 totals 14 residues. The V and J ends lost 4 bases and 6 bases, in that order; junction bases with no gene match: 7. Germline CDR1 reads SGHDN; CDR2 reads FVKESK. The CDR3 DNA sequence: TGTGCCAGCAGCCTCGCGACAGGGGTTCATGGCTACACCTTC. It specifies CASSLATGVHGYTF.

V and J are TRBV5-1 and TRBJ2-7; possible D gene TRBD1, 5 bases. There are 14 residues in the CDR3. V was cut by 5 bases and J by 0 bases, with 12 bases left in between. Germline assignment: CDR1 SGHRS and CDR2 YFSETQ. The CDR3 loop reads CASSVQDSSYEQYF. In DNA form, the CDR3 reads TGCGCCAGCAGTGTACAAGACAGCTCCTACGAGCAGTACTTC.

The chain uses TRBV19 and TRBJ1-2; 7 bases are shared with TRBD1. This CDR3 has 17 residues. CDR1 LNHDA and CDR2 SQIVND come from the germline V gene (reference sequence). V was clipped by 4 bases and J by 0 bases; unmatched bases: 11. CDR3 in amino acids: CASSTFRDSPTNYGYTF. CDR3 in DNA: TGTGCCAGTAGTACGTTCCGGGACAGTCCTACTAACTATGGCTACACCTTC. Filled out from reference TRBV19 and TRBJ1-2, the complete variable domain reads DGGITQSPKYLFRKEGQNVTLSCEQNLNHDAMYWYRQDPGQGLRLIYYSQIVNDFQKGDIAEGYSVSREKKESFPLTVTSAQKNPTAFYLCASSTFRDSPTNYGYTFGSGTRLTVV.